This is a list of T cell receptor beta chains from one sample in a study of blood T cell repertoires in COVID-19. Assay: immunoSEQ multiplex PCR; the TCRdb copy retains only in-frame clones and omits some. The sample carries some 350,000 clones, about 93% recorded once. The sequenced sample was peripheral blood. The origin of the receptors is a woman between 18 and 30 years old who had recovered from COVID-19. CDR3s include the opening cysteine and the closing phenylalanine or tryptophan. A D gene is named only where the DNA matches it firmly. Part of the rows lack a size; the others show once, few, many or a class for expanded clones.

V gene	D gene	clone size	J gene	CDR3 DNA	CDR3 protein
TRBV5-1	.	.	TRBJ1-1	TGCGCCAGCAGCGCCGGGGTGAACACTGAAGCTTTCTTT	CASSAGVNTEAFF
TRBV29-1	.	.	TRBJ2-1	TGCAGCGTCGTTCGAGGGGGATCCTACAATGAGCAGTTCTTC	CSVVRGGSYNEQFF
TRBV29-1	.	.	TRBJ2-3	TGCAGCGCAACCCAGGGCGCGGTAAGCACAGATACGCAGTATTTT	CSATQGAVSTDTQYF
TRBV5-1	.	.	TRBJ1-1	TGCGCCAGCAGCTTGGAAGCGGGCCCCATGACTGAAGCTTTCTTT	CASSLEAGPMTEAFF
TRBV29-1	.	.	TRBJ2-1	TGCAGCGTTGAAGATCTACAGAACAATGAGCAGTTCTTC	CSVEDLQNNEQFF
TRBV7-8	.	.	TRBJ1-5	TGTGCCAGCAGCCTGCAGGCTGTTGGGAATCAGCCCCAGCATTTT	CASSLQAVGNQPQHF
TRBV18	.	.	TRBJ2-1	TGTGCCAGCTCCACCCCCCGGACAGAATACAATGAGCAGTTCTTC	CASSTPRTEYNEQFF
TRBV7-9	TRBD1	once	TRBJ2-1	TGTGCCAGCGCTAGACCAACAGGGGATAATGAGCAGTTCTTC	CASARPTGDNEQFF
TRBV4-3	TRBD2	.	TRBJ2-1	TGCGCCAGCAGCCAAGATGTCATCGGGAGGTCCAGAGAGCAGTTCTTC	CASSQDVIGRSREQFF
TRBV5-8	.	.	TRBJ1-4	TGTGCCAGCAGCCGAAAACAGGGAATATATGAAAAACTGTTTTTT	CASSRKQGIYEKLFF
TRBV29-1	.	.	TRBJ2-3	TGCAGCGTTGAAAGTGGAGTACAGGGAACAGATACGCAGTATTTT	CSVESGVQGTDTQYF
TRBV4-1	TRBD1	.	TRBJ2-2	TGCGCCAGCAGCCGCCTCGTTGTGGCCAGGGGGCCCACCGGGGAGCTGTTTTTT	CASSRLVVARGPTGELFF
TRBV6-5	.	.	TRBJ1-5	TGTGCCAGCAGCGGAGTCGGTCCCGATCAGCCCCAGCATTTT	CASSGVGPDQPQHF
TRBV7-2	TRBD2	.	TRBJ2-2	TGTGCCAGCAGCCCACCTGGCGGGAGAGTGACCGGGGAGCTGTTTTTT	CASSPPGGRVTGELFF
TRBV27	TRBD1	.	TRBJ1-2	TGTGCCAGCAGTACTCCGTACAGGGGGCGATTCTATGGCTACACCTTC	CASSTPYRGRFYGYTF
TRBV28	.	once	TRBJ1-5	TGTGCCAGCAGTCCTATTGACAGATCCTCCCATTATAGCAATCAGCCCCAGCATTTT	CASSPIDRSSHYSNQPQHF
TRBV19	TRBD1	.	TRBJ1-5	TGTGCCAGTAGTATTACAGGGGGCTATTTCCAGCCCCAGCATTTT	CASSITGGYFQPQHF
TRBV6-2/TRBV6-3	.	once	TRBJ2-1	TGTGCCAGCAGTTACTCGTCTCACAATGAGCAGTTCTTC	CASSYSSHNEQFF
TRBV3-1/TRBV3-2	TRBD2	.	TRBJ2-1	TGTGCCAGCAGCCAAGATACGGGAGGGGAGCAGTTCTTC	CASSQDTGGEQFF
TRBV7-8	TRBD2	.	TRBJ2-1	TGTGCCAGCAGCTTAATAGCGGGAAGCTCCTACAATGAGCAGTTCTTC	CASSLIAGSSYNEQFF
TRBV18	TRBD1	.	TRBJ1-5	TGTGCCAGCTCACCTAAGACAGGGGCGAATCAGCCCCAGCATTTT	CASSPKTGANQPQHF
TRBV4-3	TRBD1	.	TRBJ1-3	TGCGCCAGCAGCCTAAACGATTTACAGGGGGGCGGCGGCACCATATATTTT	CASSLNDLQGGGGTIYF
TRBV25-1	.	.	TRBJ2-2	TGTGCCAGCAGTGAAACCCACCACAGGGTCCCCGGGGAGCTGTTTTTT	CASSETHHRVPGELFF
TRBV30	TRBD2	once	TRBJ2-1	TGTGCCTGGATCGGGGGGGGCTCCTACAATGAGCAGTTCTTC	CAWIGGGSYNEQFF
TRBV5-6	.	.	TRBJ1-2	TGTGCCAGCAGCTCGACAGGATTCTATGGCTACACCTTC	CASSSTGFYGYTF
TRBV11-3	TRBD1	.	TRBJ1-1	TGTGCCAGCAACCTACAGGGGGCGTTTACTGAAGCTTTCTTT	CASNLQGAFTEAFF
TRBV9	.	once	TRBJ1-2	TGTGCCAGCAGCGTAGGACAGAAAGGGCGCTACACCTTC	CASSVGQKGRYTF
TRBV11-3	TRBD1	.	TRBJ2-3	TGTGCCAGCAGCCCCGTCCCGGGACAGGACCCTGACACAGATACGCAGTATTTT	CASSPVPGQDPDTDTQYF
TRBV7-2	.	.	TRBJ2-2	TGTGCCAGCAGCTTAGCTTTCGCCCAGACGAACACCGGGGAGCTGTTTTTT	CASSLAFAQTNTGELFF
TRBV5-6	.	.	TRBJ1-1	TGTGCCAGCAGCCCCGGGATCTCCAACACTGAAGCTTTCTTT	CASSPGISNTEAFF
TRBV19	.	.	TRBJ1-2	TGTGCCAGTAGTATATCCTTTGGGAGGGGATCTACATATGGCTACACCTTC	CASSISFGRGSTYGYTF
TRBV27	.	.	TRBJ1-2	TGTGCCAGCAGAACAGGGCCGTATGGCTACACCTTC	CASRTGPYGYTF
TRBV12-3/TRBV12-4	TRBD1	.	TRBJ2-3	TGTGCCAGCGGGACAGCAAATACGCAGTATTTT	CASGTANTQYF
TRBV2	TRBD2	.	TRBJ2-5	TGTGCCAGCAGAATTACGGGGGGCCAAGAGACCCAGTACTTC	CASRITGGQETQYF
TRBV27	.	.	TRBJ1-6	TGTGCCAGCAGCCTAACCAGGGGTGGGGATTCACCCCTCCACTTT	CASSLTRGGDSPLHF
TRBV29-1	TRBD2	.	TRBJ2-1	TGCAGCGCCGCTCCGTCTAGCGGGTACAATGAGCAGTTCTTC	CSAAPSSGYNEQFF
TRBV2	TRBD1	.	TRBJ2-3	TGTGCCAGCAGTGTCGAGTCGACAGGGGATACGCAGTATTTT	CASSVESTGDTQYF
TRBV4-1	TRBD2	.	TRBJ2-1	TGCGCCAGCAGCCAGACGGGGGGTTTCAATGAGCAGTTCTTC	CASSQTGGFNEQFF
TRBV20-1	.	.	TRBJ2-3	TGCAGTGCTAGTAAAACTGGGCGGGGAAGCACAGATACGCAGTATTTT	CSASKTGRGSTDTQYF
TRBV6-2/TRBV6-3	.	.	TRBJ1-5	TGTGCCAGCAGTACAACGATTCCAGGGCGGAATCAGCCCCAGCATTTT	CASSTTIPGRNQPQHF
TRBV3-1/TRBV3-2	TRBD1	.	TRBJ1-1	TGTGCCAGCAGCCAGGACAGGGTAGCTTTCTTT	CASSQDRVAFF
TRBV6-5	.	.	TRBJ2-2	TGTGCCAGCAGTTCCCTGAGACTCGGTACCGGGGAGCTGTTTTTT	CASSSLRLGTGELFF
TRBV6-2/TRBV6-3	.	.	TRBJ1-5	TGTGCCAGCAGCCGGGGAGGTCCTAATCAGCCCCAGCATTTT	CASSRGGPNQPQHF
TRBV3-1/TRBV3-2	.	.	TRBJ1-1	TGTGCCAGCAGCCAAGTACCAGGGGACACTGAAGCTTTCTTT	CASSQVPGDTEAFF
TRBV6-6	TRBD2	.	TRBJ2-3	TGTGCCAGCAGTTTAGCGGGAGGAGGGACAGATACGCAGTATTTT	CASSLAGGGTDTQYF
TRBV29-1	TRBD1	.	TRBJ1-2	TGCAGCGTTGATCAAAGGACAGGGTTAGATGGCTACACCTTC	CSVDQRTGLDGYTF
TRBV29-1	TRBD1	.	TRBJ1-3	TGCAGCGTCACTCCAGGGACAGCCTCTGGAAACACCATATATTTT	CSVTPGTASGNTIYF
TRBV19	TRBD2	medium-sized	TRBJ2-4	TGTGCCAGTAGTATAGGGACTAGCGGGATTCAGTACTTC	CASSIGTSGIQYF
TRBV4-1	.	.	TRBJ1-5	TGCGCCAGCAGCCCCCTCGGCGGTAGCAATCAGCCCCAGCATTTT	CASSPLGGSNQPQHF
TRBV24-1	TRBD1	.	TRBJ2-3	TGTGCCACCAGCGAACAGGGGCCCCGCAGGCCGAGCACAGATACGCAGTATTTT	CATSEQGPRRPSTDTQYF
TRBV11-3	.	.	TRBJ1-2	TGTGCCAGCAGCTTAGATGATTTGGCAGCGGGAACCAAGAAACTAGACTATGGCTACACCTTC	CASSLDDLAAGTKKLDYGYTF
TRBV7-2	.	.	TRBJ2-2	TGTGCCAGCAGCTTCTCAGGGGAGAGGGCCGGGGAGCTGTTTTTT	CASSFSGERAGELFF
TRBV3-1/TRBV3-2	.	.	TRBJ2-2	TGTGCCAGCAGCCAAGGACTAAACCCCGGCCGAGAGATGAACACCGGGGAGCTGTTTTTT	CASSQGLNPGREMNTGELFF
TRBV3-1/TRBV3-2	.	.	TRBJ2-6	TGTGCCAGCAGCCCTACAGGTTTCAGTAGGGCCAACGTCCTGACTTTC	CASSPTGFSRANVLTF
TRBV12-3/TRBV12-4	.	.	TRBJ1-1	TGTGCCAGCAGTTTTCGGGGGTACACTGAAGCTTTCTTT	CASSFRGYTEAFF
TRBV5-1	.	.	TRBJ2-3	TGCGCCAGCAGCTTGGATCTTCTAGATACGCAGTATTTT	CASSLDLLDTQYF
TRBV7-7	.	once	TRBJ2-5	TGTGCCAGCAGCTTCCCCCGAGGTAGCGGCCAAGTGGAGACCCAGTACTTC	CASSFPRGSGQVETQYF
TRBV7-2	TRBD2	.	TRBJ2-5	TGTGCCAGCAGCTCATACGGACTAGCGGGAGTAGAGACCCAGTACTTC	CASSSYGLAGVETQYF